Sequencing of this TCR beta chain was carried out in a study of CD8 T cells in ankylosing spondylitis. Trimming left V 0 bases short and J 0 bases short, with 10 bases between. There are 16 residues in the CDR3. The germline V gene encodes CDR1 SGHTA and CDR2 FQGNSA. Study observations and caveats: Existing reports had already noted some motif variants in reactive arthritis synovial fluid and blood. Fewer than 10 highly homologous variants formed a TCR beta motif that appeared characteristic of ankylosing spondylitis blood. Reportedly, disease-linked clones are significantly enriched in ankylosing spondylitis patients' matched synovial fluid.

Quantitative molecular-barcoded 5'-RACE generated the TCR beta libraries. TCRdb called the 5' RACE reads again in MiXCR, with one record for every CDR3 protein. Altogether fewer than 250,000 distinct CDR3 sequences are present, 30% to 35% being singletons, with the ten largest covering roughly 4.2%. This clonotype appeared a few times. Its antigen remains unknown. This receptor was obtained from a male donor with ankylosing spondylitis or in good health (not recorded which). The specimen was blood, either unsorted or a sorted T cell fraction (not recorded which). V gene TRBV7-2 combines with J gene TRBJ2-3; weak D call: TRBD2 (7 bases). CDR3 DNA sequence: TGTGCCAGCAGCTTAGCGGGGGGGCTTAGCACAGATACGCAGTATTTT. Translation: CASSLAGGLSTDTQYF.